These 23 T cell receptor beta chains originate from one sample sequenced in a study of post-analysis software for immune sequencing data. Study conclusions and caveats: Five TRBV segments, TRBV5-6, TRBV5-1 and TRBV20-1 among them, were found more frequent in patients than controls.

The TCR beta cDNA libraries carried unique molecular identifiers. TCRdb reprocessed the PCR reads with MiXCR, giving one entry per CDR3 protein. The sample lists 250,000 to 300,000 distinct CDR3 sequences; 36% were seen once. No antigen has been identified for these receptors. Sequenced sample: blood. These receptors were taken from a girl aged 10 to 17 with multiple sclerosis.

A remark on this clonotype: The germline gene is not matched at one end of the junction; a read error may be the cause. The rearrangement links TRBV10-3 to TRBJ2-1; no definite D call. Germline-derived CDR1 and CDR2 are ENHRY and SYGVKD. The CDR3 has 12 residues. The CDR3 protein is CAISESLHEQFF. CDR3 sequence (DNA): TGCGCCATCAGTGAGTCGTTGCATGAGCAGTTCTTC.

This chain uses TRBV12-3 or TRBV12-4 with TRBJ1-3; no firm D call. CDR3 length: 14 residues. The V end was cut by 6 bases, the J end by 0 bases, with 9 bases between. CDR3 residues: CASSPAGSGNTIYF. The CDR3 DNA reads TGTGCCAGCAGCCCTGCAGGCTCTGGAAACACCATATATTTT.

The genes are TRBV11-2 and TRBJ2-1; 7 bases line up with TRBD1. This CDR3 contains 14 residues. The V segment lost 5 bases and the J segment 7 bases; nucleotides outside the gene matches: 8. CDR1 is SGHAT, CDR2 FQNNGV, per germline. CDR3 nucleotide sequence: TGTGCCAGCAGCGACTCGACAGGGCGGAATGAGCAGTTCTTC. Amino acid sequence: CASSDSTGRNEQFF.

This clonotype was seen repeatedly, ten times or more. The chain carries TRBV2 and TRBJ2-1, with 10 positions matching TRBD2. The CDR3 is made up of 15 amino acids. Germline CDR1 reads SNHLY; CDR2 reads FYNNEI. V dropped 6 bases and J dropped 3; count of bases not matched to a gene: 5. The CDR3 loop reads CASRDSGGLYNEQFF. CDR3 bases: TGTGCCAGCAGGGATAGCGGGGGGCTCTACAATGAGCAGTTCTTC.

The chain links TRBV6-6 to TRBJ1-1; no clear D gene. V gave up 4 bases and J gave up 4 bases, with 10 bases separating them. From germline, CDR1 is MNHNY and CDR2 SVGAGI (reference sequence). The CDR3 has 13 residues. CDR3 region: CASSSSGVTEAFF. The CDR3 bases are TGTGCCAGCAGTTCCTCAGGAGTCACTGAAGCTTTCTTT.

The table lists this clonotype with many counts. The chain carries TRBV6-1 and TRBJ2-1; D perhaps matches TRBD2 (5 bases). The germline CDR1 and CDR2 sequences are MNHNS and SASEGT. The CDR3 extends over 12 amino acids. Deletions cut 8 bases from V and 7 bases from J, with 12 bases between. DNA for the CDR3: TGTGCCAGCGCGGCGGAGGCGAATGAGCAGTTCTTC. It is translated as CASAAEANEQFF.

The table lists this clonotype with many counts. The chain joins TRBV14 to TRBJ2-3, with D possibly being TRBD2 (5 bases). Germline loops: CDR1 SGHDN, CDR2 FVKESK. Trimming removed 4 bases from V and 0 bases from J, with 5 bases in between. The CDR3 loop spans 13 amino acids. The CDR3 coding sequence is TGTGCCAGCAGCCGGGAGAGCACAGATACGCAGTATTTT. This encodes CASSRESTDTQYF.

The rearrangement uses TRBV12-3 or TRBV12-4 and TRBJ1-6, with TRBD1 as a possible D gene (6 bases). This CDR3 comprises 14 residues. The V end lost 5 bases, the J end lost 7 bases, and 12 bases lay between the germline ends. DNA of the CDR3: TGTGCCAGCAGTACCGACAGGTTAAATTCACCCCTCCACTTT. The encoded protein is CASSTDRLNSPLHF.

This clonotype was recorded many times. The rearrangement uses TRBV5-1 and TRBJ2-3; no definite D call. Germline CDR1 is SGHRS and CDR2 is YFSETQ. V was trimmed by 2 bases and J by 6 bases, leaving 25 bases between them. The CDR3 has 18 amino acids. As DNA, the CDR3 is TGCGCCAGCAGCTTTGCCATCCCGGGCCCGACGATCCGGGATACGCAGTATTTT. It translates to CASSFAIPGPTIRDTQYF.

The chain couples TRBV7-9 to TRBJ2-3; a weak D match, TRBD2 (6 bases). The CDR3 loop spans 13 amino acids. CDR1 and CDR2 from the germline V gene are SEHNR and FQNEAQ (reference sequence). Trimming took 5 bases from V and 10 from J, leaving 16 bases between them. DNA of the CDR3: TGTGCCAGCAGCCCTAGGTCGGGAGTGGCGCAGTATTTT. Protein sequence: CASSPRSGVAQYF.

This clonotype was picked up many times. V is TRBV12-3 or TRBV12-4 and J is TRBJ2-1, with 14 bases identical to TRBD2. The V segment lost 6 bases and the J segment 4 bases; nucleotides outside the gene matches: 11. This CDR3 has 18 residues. CDR3 nucleotide sequence: TGTGCCAGCAGCCAAGCGGGACTAGCGGGAGCAGCGTACAATGAGCAGTTCTTC. Its translation is CASSQAGLAGAAYNEQFF.

The J gene is TRBJ1-5, the V gene TRBV20-1, with D possibly being TRBD1 (6 bases). Trimming cost V 4 bases and J 0 bases, with 10 bases left between them. The germline gives CDR1 DFQATT, CDR2 SNEGSKA (reference sequence). The CDR3 covers 14 residues. The CDR3 reads CSATRGNSNQPQHF. The DNA of the CDR3 is TGCAGTGCTACCAGGGGAAATAGCAATCAGCCCCAGCATTTT.

This clonotype was seen repeatedly, ten times or more. V gene TRBV7-8 combines with J gene TRBJ1-5; 10 bases line up with TRBD1. Germline lookup yields CDR1 SGHVS and CDR2 FQNEAQ. The CDR3 has 14 amino acids. V lost 5 bases, J lost 10 bases, and 8 bases stayed unmatched. The DNA for the CDR3 is TGTGCCAGCAGCCGGGGGACAGGGGAGTCCCCCCAGCATTTT. Its translation: CASSRGTGESPQHF.

The genes are TRBV13 and TRBJ2-5; no definite D call. This CDR3 has 14 residues. V lost 3 bases and J lost 5, with 13 bases in between. Germline assignment: CDR1 PRHDT and CDR2 FYEKMQ (reference sequence). The CDR3 nucleotides read TGTGCCAGCAGCTTTGTCGCGGTCCGGGAGACCCAGTACTTC. It specifies CASSFVAVRETQYF.

On this clonotype: This may be a read error: a much more frequent sequence differs by one nucleotide. This sequence joins TRBV5-1 and TRBJ2-1, with D perhaps matching TRBD1 (6 bases). The CDR3 length is 17 residues. Trimming removed 2 bases from V and 13 bases from J, with 28 bases in between. The germline gives CDR1 SGHRS, CDR2 YFSETQ. DNA of the CDR3: TGCGCCAGCAGCTTAAACCCCCTTGACAGGTCTCGAGAGACCCAGTTCTTC. Translating it yields CASSLNPLDRSRETQFF. Full variable domain (missing parts from reference TRBV5-1 and TRBJ2-1): KAGVTQTPRYLIKTRGQQVTLSCSPISGHRSVSWYQQTPGQGLQFLFEYFSETQRNKGNFPGRFSGRQFSNSRSEMNVSTLELGDSALYLCASSLNPLDRSRETQFFGPGTRLTVL.

This clonotype was observed many times. The chain couples TRBV11-2 to TRBJ2-3, with D perhaps assigned TRBD1 or TRBD2 (5 bases each). Germline V lookup: CDR1 SGHAT, CDR2 FQNNGV. The V and J ends lost 5 bases and 10 bases respectively, with 22 bases between them. The CDR3 runs 15 residues. The CDR3 DNA sequence: TGTGCCAGCAGCCTTACGGGGACCAACCTAGTGGCGCAGTATTTT. Its protein is CASSLTGTNLVAQYF.

This sequence joins TRBV7-3 and TRBJ2-4; 7 bases are a match to TRBD1. The DNA end favors TRBJ2-7, so the J call may be wrong. There are 15 residues in the CDR3. Germline CDR1 is SGHTA and CDR2 is FQGTGA. Written as DNA, the CDR3 is TGTGCCAGCAGCTTAACGACAGGGATCGGAAACGAGCAGTACTTC. Amino acids: CASSLTTGIGNEQYF.

DNA of the CDR3: TGTGCCAGCAGCTCGAGAGGCGGGAGCTGGGATGAGCAGTTCTTC. It specifies CASSSRGGSWDEQFF. This chain joins TRBV11-1 and TRBJ2-1; 7 nucleotides align to TRBD2. The V gene's germline CDR1 is SGHAT and CDR2 FQDESV (reference sequence). V lost 4 bases, J lost 8 bases, and 11 bases stayed unmatched. The CDR3 covers 15 residues.

This clonotype turned up a few times. V is TRBV30 and J is TRBJ1-5; no clear D. V lost 0 bases and J 5 bases, leaving 11 bases between the germline ends. Germline assignment: CDR1 GTSNPN and CDR2 SVGIG (reference sequence). CDR3 size: 14 residues. CDR3 nucleotides: TGTGCCTGGAGTGTGGTAAACTCCGATCAGCCCCAGCATTTT. Protein: CAWSVVNSDQPQHF.

V is TRBV29-1 and J is TRBJ2-1; D not resolved. CDR1 is SQVTM and CDR2 is ANQGSEA in the germline V gene. This CDR3 is built from 14 residues. Trimming cost V 0 bases and J 7 bases, with 13 bases left between them. CDR3 bases: TGCAGCGTTGAAGATCGGCGCCGCGGAAATGAGCAGTTCTTC. Its translation is CSVEDRRRGNEQFF.

This clonotype has ten or more counts. The rearrangement links TRBV20-1 to TRBJ2-3; 12 bases line up with TRBD2. Germline trimming cut 0 bases from V and 5 bases from J; bases unmatched to any gene: 6. The CDR3 spans 16 residues. Germline CDR1 and CDR2: DFQATT and SNEGSKA (reference sequence). The CDR3 DNA is TGCAGTGCTAGAGATCCGGCTAGCGGGAGGGGAGATACGCAGTATTTT. Protein product: CSARDPASGRGDTQYF.

This clonotype showed up many times. The chain employs TRBV4-1 and TRBJ2-5, with 9 positions matching TRBD2. The CDR3 spans 21 residues. Germline V gene data show CDR1 as MGHRA and CDR2 as YSYEKL. The trim removed 5 bases at V and 4 bases at J, leaving 26 bases unmatched. In nucleotides, the CDR3 is TGCGCCAGCAGCTACGGGGTCGCGGGACTAGCAACTTCAAGGTGGGGAGAGACCCAGTACTTC. It yields the protein CASSYGVAGLATSRWGETQYF.

This clonotype appeared many times. The gene calls are TRBV20-1 and TRBJ1-1; the D gene is possibly TRBD1 (5 bases). The CDR3 contains 13 residues. The V gene lost 0 bases and the J gene lost 11 bases, with 16 bases spanning the gap. The germline gives CDR1 DFQATT, CDR2 SNEGSKA (reference sequence). The CDR3 here is CSARDPWGSGAFF. The CDR3 DNA sequence: TGCAGTGCTAGAGATCCGTGGGGGTCAGGGGCTTTCTTT.